The source of this T cell receptor beta chain is a study of blood T cell repertoires in COVID-19 (TCRdb year 2020). For the wider study: The collaborator samples originated in the United States, Italy and Spain and spanned the acute and convalescent phases of COVID-19. The material from the prospective study consisted of cDNA or gDNA derived from T cells, B-cell-depleted T cells, or PBMCs. Deeply sampled blood TCRbeta repertoires from subjects exposed to, actively infected with, or recovered from COVID-19 were included in the dataset. The repertoires were made available in a free public database intended to serve as a resource for research on the immune response to SARS-CoV-2. Samples were obtained from the ongoing ImmuneRACE study (first 160 participants) and from about 1,300 subjects provided by 6 global collaborators. Nearly every sample came with metadata listing a de-identified subject ID, COVID-19 status, age in years and sex. Where HLA class I and class II types were available, the types were taken from metadata supplied by the sample provider, not from assay-based typing. On the study overall, not on this receptor specifically: The amount of clinical and demographic metadata varied by source and participant and was provided uncurated.

This clone occurred once. Its antigen is currently not known. Base-call qualities are not available, and no considerably larger clone is one nucleotide away. In Seattle, one collaborating source enrolled patients while the infection was active and tracked those patients longitudinally over the course of disease. Each collaborating institution followed its own protocols to collect whole blood in K2EDTA tubes. Collaborator samples were shipped for TCRbeta analysis as frozen whole blood, isolated PBMCs, or DNA extracted from either sample type. TCRbeta CDR3 regions were amplified from genomic DNA by means of the immunoSEQ Assay, a bias-controlled multiplex PCR. In the authors' own workflow: Nucleated cell counts per sample were estimated from amplification of reference gene primers within the assay. Sequence reads were collapsed and filtered to measure the absolute abundance of every unique TCRbeta CDR3 rearrangement. For each sample, productive Simpson clonality was calculated by taking the square root of Simpson's diversity index across productive rearrangements. In its TCRdb copy, this immuneACCESS table keeps in-frame sequences only and misses some clones. Where compared with another copy, unresolved V genes explain less than half of these, and the others have no known cause. V and J calls and clone size are given by that table; D and trimming were obtained from the DNA. In all, the sample holds approximately 460,000 clones, and 89% of those were seen once. The ten largest clones capture around 0.92% of the sample.

CDR1 SGHDN and CDR2 FVKESK are derived from the germline V gene. The CDR3 contains 13 residues, cysteine and phenylalanine counted. Only the CDR3 DNA stays, 39 bases, in frame from base 1. After removal of 2 bases from V and 6 bases from J, the junction retains 4 bases not matched to a gene. Specimen: peripheral blood. The chain couples TRBV14 to TRBJ2-7; TRBD1 fits 7 bases in the junction. This receptor was identified in a man between 18 and 29 years old with COVID-19, enrolled during active disease. The CDR3 here reads CASSQTTGIEQYF. The bases are TGTGCCAGCAGCCAAACGACAGGGATCGAGCAGTACTTC.